This TCR beta chain stems from a study of shared clonotypes between healthy human individuals (dated by TCRdb to the early 2020s). General notes on the study: Three men and a couple of women, aged 18 to 49 years, made up the cohort. For each donor, CD4 naive and CD4 memory were each given three plates, CD8 naive was given two plates, and CD8 memory was given one plate. The study deeply sequenced blood TCR repertoires of five healthy adults to estimate repertoire size and the extent of clonotype sharing between individuals. To increase sequencing depth and limit assay-specific biases, different laboratories used diverse techniques to prepare libraries and sequence TCR repertoires. Each donor's leukapheresis produced roughly between roughly 0.85 and 10 billion PBMCs. Overall results and qualifications from the work: Higher generation probabilities were observed for clonotypes shared by all four sorted-subset donors than for non-shared clonotypes. Larger estimated clonotype richness was generally found for naive subsets than for memory subsets. Sampling was restricted to blood, and TCR repertoires in tissue are likely to differ from TCR repertoires in blood. Pairwise subsampling indicated that sequencing depth was expected to affect the degree of clonotype sharing among donors. Because the study included only a small number of donors, the genetic and exposure-history diversity represented was limited. Even with the large sequencing depth, rarefaction of the sorted-subset datasets indicated that sequencing was incomplete. Across four donors, approximately 5% of naive CD4, roughly 3.4% of naive CD8, 2% to 2.5% of memory CD4, and 0.4% of memory CD8 clonotypes were shared.

TCR CDR3 regions were amplified from genomic DNA by multiplex PCR using the deep immunoSEQ assay. For each cell subset, the extracted genomic DNA was distributed evenly across all wells of several immunoSEQ 96-well plates, and each plate served as one replicate. For sorted subsets, roughly 200 ng of genomic DNA, equivalent to 30,000 or so T cell genomes, went into each replicate PCR. Purified libraries were measured with a Qubit 3.0 fluorometer, size-checked on a Bioanalyzer 2100, and measured again with the KAPA Library Quantification kit. Every immunoSEQ 96-well plate was sequenced on a separate single-read 150-cycle Illumina NextSeq 550 flow cell. For the original study's pipeline: Because only junctional sequences without quality scores were contained in the immunoSEQ output, filtering matching that applied to full-length reads could not be performed. Sequences were annotated with PyIR, a Python wrapper for IgBLAST v1.9, and V/J genes and CDR3 were assigned using IMGT germline references. Reads with weak V/J assignments (E-value above 1e-6), missing CDR3, stop codons, out-of-frame junctions, or ambiguous translated residues were removed. A V3J clonotype was defined by an identical inferred V gene, J gene, and CDR3 amino acid sequence. Percentage overlap between repertoires was calculated by dividing the number of shared unique clonotypes by the size of the smaller repertoire. RTK rarefaction, the Chao1 estimator, and Recon v2.1 estimates of unobserved clonotypes were used to assess repertoire richness. For all TCRbeta clonotypes obtained by the gDNA method from a handful of donors, generation probabilities were computed with OLGA. The clones in this table, taken by TCRdb from immuneACCESS, are in-frame only. Not every clone is retained; where verified, under half of the shortfall comes from an unresolved V gene, and the cause of the rest is unknown. That table is the source of V, J and clone size, and D and trimming were worked out from the DNA. Across this sample there are about 1,800,000 clones, with approximately 94% seen only once. In total, the top ten clones hold roughly 1.2% of the sample.

About this clone itself: The specificity of this receptor is unknown. It has no much larger one-base neighbor in the sample; base qualities were not kept.

CD8 naive samples were CD45RO-negative cells positively selected for CCR7, giving a CD45RA+CCR7+ population that excluded TemRA cells. Donors were healthy HIV-negative adults with no recently reported acute infections or vaccinations. Every donor was a Caucasian adult living in Nashville, Tennessee, USA. Blood was collected by leukapheresis, and PBMCs were isolated by Ficoll-Histopaque density gradient centrifugation and then cryopreserved in liquid nitrogen vapor phase. Analytical flow cytometry was used to check the purity and quantity of each magnetically sorted T cell population. From each sorted fraction, genomic DNA was isolated and quantified by UV absorbance on a Nanodrop 2000c. V loses 4 bases, J loses 0 bases, and the germline ends lie 6 bases apart. The CDR3 starts with the cysteine, ends with the phenylalanine, and has 13 residues. Kept here is only the CDR3 DNA, which spans 39 bases and is read in frame from base 1. According to the germline V gene (reference sequence), CDR1 reads SEHNR and CDR2 reads FQNEAQ.

The sequencing input was naive CD8+ T cells sorted from blood. The sample's cell subset or site label is to be understood as: CD45RA+CCR7+. The chain is assembled from TRBV7-9 and TRBJ1-1; the D gene cannot be named for sure. This clonotype was sampled from a man between 18 and 29 years old in good health. The sequenced DNA: TGTGCCAGCAGCTCCGACATGAACACTGAAGCTTTCTTT. Its product reads: CASSSDMNTEAFF.